One sample yielded the 16 T cell receptor beta chains listed below, sequenced in a study of cytomegalovirus exposure and HLA in healthy donors. The PCR had 60 Vbeta and 13 Jbeta primers. This table comes from immunoSEQ multiplex PCR, and its TCRdb copy is limited to in-frame clones, with some not included. This table holds under 150,000 clones, around 77% found once. The sequencing sample was made of PBMCs. Every receptor here comes from a woman aged 35 to 49 in good health and CMV-seropositive.

The rearrangement links TRBV7-3 to TRBJ1-3, with 7 positions matching TRBD1. CDR3 length equals 15 residues. J gave up 3 bases and V 4 bases, and 6 bases lay outside the gene matches. CDR1 and CDR2 from the germline V gene are SGHTA and FQGTGA. The CDR3 region is CASSSGQSGGNTIYF. CDR3 nucleotide sequence: TGTGCCAGCAGCTCGGGACAGTCGGGTGGAAACACCATATATTTT. Together with reference TRBV7-3 and TRBJ1-3, the CDR3 gives the full variable domain: GAGVSQTPSNKVTEKGKYVELRCDPISGHTALYWYRQSLGQGPEFLIYFQGTGAADDSGLPNDRFFAVRPEGSVSTLKIQRTERGDSAVYLCASSSGQSGGNTIYFGEGSWLTVV.

V and J are TRBV25-1 and TRBJ2-1; unclear D gene. Trimming took off 7 bases at V and 10 bases at J, with 11 bases between the two ends. Germline V gives CDR1 MGHDK, CDR2 SYGVNS. CDR3 length: 11 amino acids. DNA for the CDR3: TGTGCCAGCATTATGGGCTTCGAGCAGTTCTTC. Protein: CASIMGFEQFF. The full variable domain, its missing parts supplied by reference TRBV25-1 and TRBJ2-1, is EADIYQTPRYLVIGTGKKITLECSQTMGHDKMYWYQQDPGMELHLIHYSYGVNSTEKGDLSSESTVSRIRTEHFPLTLESARPSHTSQYLCASIMGFEQFFGPGTRLTVL.

The CDR3 bases are TGTGCCTGGAGTGTGCAAGGGAGCCCGTCCTCCTACGAGCAGTACTTC. Protein product: CAWSVQGSPSSYEQYF. The chain couples TRBV30 to TRBJ2-5; weak D call: TRBD2 (5 bases). The DNA end favors TRBJ2-7, so the J call may be wrong. The germline V gene encodes CDR1 GTSNPN and CDR2 SVGIG (reference sequence). This CDR3 comprises 16 residues.

J is TRBJ2-3 and V is TRBV14; D is perhaps TRBD2 (5 bases). The V gene lost 4 bases and the J gene lost 2 bases, with 13 bases spanning the gap. The CDR3 sequence is 15 residues long. Germline CDR1 SGHDN, CDR2 FVKESK. Here the CDR3 DNA reads TGTGCCAGCAGCCGAATCGGACTCCTCACAGATACGCAGTATTTT. Encoded protein: CASSRIGLLTDTQYF.

J is TRBJ1-2 and V is TRBV5-1; D gene uncertain. Trimming pared 0 bases from V and 0 bases from J, leaving 9 bases between. Germline V gives CDR1 SGHRS, CDR2 YFSETQ. The CDR3 spans 15 residues. The CDR3 bases are TGCGCCAGCAGCTTGGGATCAAGCACTAACTATGGCTACACCTTC. Encoded protein: CASSLGSSTNYGYTF.

The chain has TRBV27 and TRBJ2-7, with no clear D. V was trimmed by 5 bases and J by 3 bases, leaving 14 bases between them. Germline-derived CDR1 and CDR2 are MNHEY and SMNVEV (reference sequence). CDR3 size: 14 residues. The DNA for the CDR3 is TGTGCCAGCAGTCCCCGCGGAGTCTACTACGAGCAGTACTTC. Amino acids: CASSPRGVYYEQYF.

The rearrangement joins TRBV7-9 to TRBJ2-2, with D possibly matching TRBD1 (5 bases). The CDR3 loop spans 14 amino acids. Between the trimmed V and J ends, which lost 7 bases and 2 bases, there was a span of 11 bases. CDR1 SEHNR and CDR2 FQNEAQ come from the germline V gene (reference sequence). The CDR3 protein is CASTRDSNTGELFF. The CDR3 DNA is TGTGCCAGCACCAGGGATAGTAACACCGGGGAGCTGTTTTTT.

The rearrangement joins TRBV30 to TRBJ2-3; perhaps TRBD2 as D (6 bases). The CDR3 has 13 residues. CDR1 GTSNPN and CDR2 SVGIG come from the germline V gene (reference sequence). The V end lost 3 bases, the J end lost 8 bases, and 15 bases lay between the germline ends. The CDR3, as DNA: TGTGCCTGGAGAGGGAGCCCCGGGGGTACGCAGTATTTT. Translating it yields CAWRGSPGGTQYF.

This clone was observed a few times. One end of the junction varies from germline; a read error may be responsible. The rearrangement joins TRBV7-9 to TRBJ2-1; 9 nucleotides match TRBD2. The germline V gene encodes CDR1 SEHNR and CDR2 FQNEAQ (reference sequence). The CDR3 totals 15 residues. The CDR3 nucleotides are TGTTCCAGCAGCTCAGGACTAGCGCCGGGTGAGGAACAGTTCTTC. Protein sequence: CSSSSGLAPGEEQFF.

As regards this clone: This specimen includes other DNA sequences encoding the same CDR3. The chain uses TRBV5-1 and TRBJ2-3, with TRBD2 identical over 9 bases. CDR1 is SGHRS, CDR2 YFSETQ, per germline. The J segment lost 0 bases and the V segment lost 2 bases, leaving 1 base of the junction unmatched. This CDR3 is built from 15 residues. CDR3 region: CASSLAGGSTDTQYF. Here the CDR3 DNA reads TGCGCCAGCAGCTTAGCGGGGGGTAGCACAGATACGCAGTATTTT.

The chain is built from TRBV19 and TRBJ1-5; 10 bases line up with TRBD1. After removal of 5 bases from V and 9 bases from J, the junction contained 13 bases not matched to a gene. The germline CDR1 and CDR2 sequences are LNHDA and SQIVND (reference sequence). The CDR3 is 16 amino acids. CDR3 sequence reads: CASSDPGTGVMRPQHF. CDR3 coding DNA: TGTGCCAGTAGTGACCCCGGGACAGGGGTCATGCGGCCCCAGCATTTT. The entire variable domain, with the rest obtained from reference TRBV19 and TRBJ1-5, is as follows: DGGITQSPKYLFRKEGQNVTLSCEQNLNHDAMYWYRQDPGQGLRLIYYSQIVNDFQKGDIAEGYSVSREKKESFPLTVTSAQKNPTAFYLCASSDPGTGVMRPQHFGDGTRLSIL.

The chain is built from TRBV6-5 and TRBJ2-1, with 7 bases that match TRBD2. With 8 bases clipped from V and 7 bases from J, the junction kept 8 bases outside the gene matches. The CDR3 contains 13 residues. Looked up from germline, CDR1 is MNHEY and CDR2 is SVGAGI. CDR3 coding DNA: TGTGCCAGCGGGGACTTAGCGGGTAATGAGCAGTTCTTC. It translates to CASGDLAGNEQFF.

This clone was detected ten times or more. This chain connects TRBV5-1 to TRBJ1-1; D is unresolved. This CDR3 has 14 amino acids. Germline loops: CDR1 SGHRS, CDR2 YFSETQ. V was cut by 4 bases and J by 1 base, with 11 bases left in between. This chain's CDR3 is CASSIDIENTEAFF. The DNA for the CDR3 is TGCGCCAGCAGCATAGATATAGAGAACACTGAAGCTTTCTTT.

The genes are TRBV5-1 and TRBJ2-3; the D gene is possibly TRBD2 (7 bases). V was cut by 3 bases and J by 4 bases, with 18 bases left in between. This CDR3 has 16 residues. Germline-derived CDR1 and CDR2 are SGHRS and YFSETQ. Written as DNA, the CDR3 is TGCGCCAGCAGCTGGGGCGGGGGCATGCCCGCAGATACGCAGTATTTT. As protein: CASSWGGGMPADTQYF.

The chain is built from TRBV6-5 and TRBJ2-3; D might be TRBD1 (5 bases). V was cut by 5 bases and J by 0 bases, with 12 bases left in between. Germline CDR1 reads MNHEY; CDR2 reads SVGAGI. The CDR3 has 15 amino acids. The CDR3 region is CASSADSQSTDTQYF. CDR3 nucleotide sequence: TGTGCCAGCAGTGCTGACAGTCAGAGCACAGATACGCAGTATTTT.

J is TRBJ2-7 and V is TRBV6-5; 9 bases are shared with TRBD1. This CDR3 is 15 amino acids long. CDR1 and CDR2 from the germline V gene are MNHEY and SVGAGI. V dropped 0 bases and J dropped 1; count of bases not matched to a gene: 1. The CDR3 coding sequence is TGTGCCAGCAGTTACTCCGGGACAGGGTCCTACGAGCAGTACTTC. Its translation is CASSYSGTGSYEQYF.